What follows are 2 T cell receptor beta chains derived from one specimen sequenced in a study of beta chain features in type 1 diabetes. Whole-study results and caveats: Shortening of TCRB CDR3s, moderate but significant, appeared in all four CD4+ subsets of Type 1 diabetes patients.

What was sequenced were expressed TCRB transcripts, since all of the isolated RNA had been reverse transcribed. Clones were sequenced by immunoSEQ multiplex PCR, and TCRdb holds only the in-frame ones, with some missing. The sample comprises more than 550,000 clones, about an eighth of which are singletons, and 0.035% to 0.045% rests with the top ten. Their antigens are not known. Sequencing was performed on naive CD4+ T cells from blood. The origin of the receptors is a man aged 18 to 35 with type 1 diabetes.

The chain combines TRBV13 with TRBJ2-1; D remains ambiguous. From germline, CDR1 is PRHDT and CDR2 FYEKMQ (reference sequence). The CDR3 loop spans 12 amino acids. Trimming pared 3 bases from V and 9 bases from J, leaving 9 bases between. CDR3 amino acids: CASSFSAPEQFF. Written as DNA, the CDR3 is TGTGCCAGCAGCTTTTCCGCTCCTGAGCAGTTCTTC. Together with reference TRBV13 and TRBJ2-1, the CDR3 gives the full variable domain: AAGVIQSPRHLIKEKRETATLKCYPIPRHDTVYWYQQGPGQDPQFLISFYEKMQSDKGSIPDRFSAQQFSDYHSELNMSSLELGDSALYFCASSFSAPEQFFGPGTRLTVL.

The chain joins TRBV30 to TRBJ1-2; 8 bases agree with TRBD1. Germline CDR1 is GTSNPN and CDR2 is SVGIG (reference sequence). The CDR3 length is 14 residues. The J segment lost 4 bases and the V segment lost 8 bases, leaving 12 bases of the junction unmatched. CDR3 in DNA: TGTGCCGGGGCAGGGGGCCCAATCCCCTATGGCTACACCTTC. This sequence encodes CAGAGGPIPYGYTF.